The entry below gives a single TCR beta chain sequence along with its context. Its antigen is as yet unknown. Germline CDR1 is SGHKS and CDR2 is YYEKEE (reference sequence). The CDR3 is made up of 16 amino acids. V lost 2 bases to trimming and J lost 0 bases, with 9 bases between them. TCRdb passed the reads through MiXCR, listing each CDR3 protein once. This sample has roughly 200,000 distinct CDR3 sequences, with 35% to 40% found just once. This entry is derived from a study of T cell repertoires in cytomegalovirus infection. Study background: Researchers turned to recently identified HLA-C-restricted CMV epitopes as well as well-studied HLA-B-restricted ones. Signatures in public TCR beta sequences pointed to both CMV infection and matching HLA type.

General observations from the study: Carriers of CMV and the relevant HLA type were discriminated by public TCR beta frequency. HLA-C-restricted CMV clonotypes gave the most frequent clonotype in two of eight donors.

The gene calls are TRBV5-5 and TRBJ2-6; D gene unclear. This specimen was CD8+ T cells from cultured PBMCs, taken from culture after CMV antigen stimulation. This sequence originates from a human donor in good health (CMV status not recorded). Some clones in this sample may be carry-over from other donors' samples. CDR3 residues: CASSFYAVSGANVLTF. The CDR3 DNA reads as TGTGCCAGCAGCTTTTATGCGGTCTCTGGGGCCAACGTCCTGACTTTC.